This record concerns one TCR beta chain sequence. Antigen unknown. Sequenced by immunoSEQ multiplex PCR; TCRdb stores in-frame clones only, minus some. The table records 90,000 to 100,000 clones, around 87% of them present only once. The junction had 3 bases not matched to a gene; V was cut back by 0 bases and J by 4 bases. This CDR3 contains 15 residues. The V gene's germline CDR1 is MNHEY and CDR2 SVGAGI. This sample was taken from a study of T cell responses to AZD1222 COVID-19 vaccine. Study-wide results and limits: Close to half of all spike-specific TCRs reportedly target regions of the variants that are unmutated. In all cases, repertoires were sampled only after the peak T cell response.

The sequence derives from an adult in good health. The sample consisted of peripheral blood, taken on day 0 of AZD1222 vaccination. This chain joins TRBV6-5 and TRBJ2-1, with 7 bases lining up with TRBD2. The CDR3 DNA is TGTGCCAGCAGTTACTCCACTAGCGCGTACAATGAGCAGTTCTTC. This gives the protein CASSYSTSAYNEQFF.